This T cell receptor (beta chain) was retrieved from a study of beta chain features in type 1 diabetes. Reverse transcription of all isolated RNA meant that expressed TCRB transcripts were sequenced. Assay: immunoSEQ multiplex PCR; the TCRdb copy retains only in-frame clones and omits some. The profile covers more than 350,000 clones, with around 10% appearing a single time and 0.045% to 0.05% taken by the ten largest. Study-level results: Shortening of TCRB CDR3s, moderate but significant, appeared in all four CD4+ subsets of Type 1 diabetes patients. Insertions at VDJ junctions were less frequent in type 1 diabetes patients. These patients also deleted more nucleotides at the same junctions. cDNA-based sequencing might over-represent cells highly expressing TCR.

With respect to this clone: What it recognizes is unknown.

V gave up 1 base and J gave up 3 bases, with 12 bases separating them. The CDR3 runs to 15 residues. The germline CDR1 and CDR2 sequences are SEHNR and FQNEAQ (reference sequence). The sample comprised naive CD4+ T cells from blood. The chain joins TRBV7-9 to TRBJ2-5, with D perhaps matching TRBD1 (5 bases). The receptor comes from a woman in her late teens or twenties in good health. The CDR3 nucleotides are TGTGCCAGCAGCTTAGGTCTGACAGCTAAAGAGACCCAGTACTTC. Translation gives CASSLGLTAKETQYF.